A selection of T cell receptor beta chains follows, all from one sample in a study of cytomegalovirus exposure and HLA in healthy donors. Here immunoSEQ multiplex PCR was the method, and the copy in TCRdb shows in-frame clones only, minus some. The data show about 50,000 clones, over 60% seen once. Sequenced: PBMCs. The receptors shown here come from a woman aged 40 to 50 in good health and CMV-seropositive. Each CDR3 is given with its conserved first and last residue. A D gene is named only where the DNA matches it firmly. Rows give clone size only sometimes, using once, few, many, or a class for an expanded clone.

J: TRBJ1-5; size: few; V: TRBV6-1; D: -; CDR3: CASSEPVQPQHF; DNA: TGTGCCAGCAGTGAACCGGTTCAGCCCCAGCATTTT
J: TRBJ2-1; size: few; V: TRBV7-2; D: TRBD1; CDR3: CASSPWGQGAQQQFF; DNA: TGTGCCAGCAGCCCGTGGGGACAGGGGGCCCAACAGCAGTTCTTC
J: TRBJ1-5; size: few; V: TRBV19; D: -; CDR3: CASRPQGGQPQHF; DNA: TGTGCCAGTAGACCACAGGGCGGCCAGCCCCAGCATTTT
J: TRBJ1-2; size: -; V: TRBV19; D: TRBD1; CDR3: CASSIDQDRNYGYTF; DNA: TGTGCCAGTAGTATAGATCAGGACAGGAACTATGGCTACACCTTC
J: TRBJ1-6; size: -; V: TRBV7-2; D: TRBD1; CDR3: CASSSPTGSGNSPLHF; DNA: TGTGCCAGCAGCTCCCCGACAGGGAGTGGTAATTCACCCCTCCACTTT
J: TRBJ2-1; size: once; V: TRBV7-2; D: -; CDR3: CASSLAGSNEQFF; DNA: TGTGCCAGCAGCTTAGCCGGTAGCAATGAGCAGTTCTTC
J: TRBJ1-6; size: few; V: TRBV11-3; D: -; CDR3: CASSPRLSPRGKNSPLHF; DNA: TGTGCCAGCAGTCCCAGACTTTCGCCAAGGGGTAAGAATTCACCCCTCCACTTT
J: TRBJ2-7; size: -; V: TRBV5-1; D: TRBD2; CDR3: CASSLGASGGVTYEQYF; DNA: TGCGCCAGCAGCTTGGGGGCTAGCGGGGGGGTAACCTACGAGCAGTACTTC
J: TRBJ2-7; size: -; V: TRBV6-5; D: -; CDR3: CASSERGPQTYEQYF; DNA: TGTGCCAGCTCCGAGAGAGGCCCCCAGACCTACGAGCAGTACTTC
J: TRBJ1-1; size: -; V: TRBV7-2; D: -; CDR3: CASSLATGMNTEAFF; DNA: TGTGCCAGCAGCTTAGCCACAGGGATGAACACTGAAGCTTTCTTT
J: TRBJ1-6; size: -; V: TRBV29-1; D: -; CDR3: CSVASGHSNSPLHF; DNA: TGCAGCGTTGCCTCCGGACACAGTAATTCACCCCTCCACTTT
J: TRBJ2-7; size: -; V: TRBV7-9; D: -; CDR3: CASSFPGQPYEQYF; DNA: TGTGCCAGCAGCTTTCCGGGACAACCCTACGAGCAGTACTTC
J: TRBJ1-1; size: -; V: TRBV30; D: -; CDR3: CAWSDLTVNTEAFF; DNA: TGTGCCTGGAGTGACTTGACAGTGAACACTGAAGCTTTCTTT
J: TRBJ1-2; size: -; V: TRBV7-2; D: TRBD1; CDR3: CASSNPGGVYYGYTF; DNA: TGTGCCAGCAGCAATCCAGGGGGCGTATACTATGGCTACACCTTC
J: TRBJ2-3; size: -; V: TRBV12-5; D: -; CDR3: CASGPRGAYTDTQYF; DNA: TGTGCTAGTGGACCCCGGGGGGCCTACACAGATACGCAGTATTTT
J: TRBJ2-3; size: few; V: TRBV7-7; D: TRBD2; CDR3: CASSLGGGGEYTQYF; DNA: TGTGCCAGCAGCTTAGGAGGCGGGGGGGAATATACGCAGTATTTT
J: TRBJ1-1; size: once; V: TRBV5-1; D: TRBD1; CDR3: CASSGTGGDHEAFF; DNA: TGCGCCAGCAGCGGGACAGGGGGCGACCATGAAGCTTTCTTT
J: TRBJ1-6; size: -; V: TRBV30; D: -; CDR3: CACDSSSVLSNSPLHF; DNA: TGTGCCTGCGATTCATCATCGGTACTGTCCAATTCACCCCTCCACTTT
J: TRBJ2-3; size: -; V: TRBV20-1; D: -; CDR3: CSAKSGGAQYF; DNA: TGCAGTGCTAAATCGGGGGGCGCGCAGTATTTT
J: TRBJ2-7; size: -; V: TRBV7-6; D: -; CDR3: CASSFGGPRSHEQYF; DNA: TGTGCCAGCAGCTTCGGGGGACCTAGGTCCCACGAGCAGTACTTC
J: TRBJ2-2; size: -; V: TRBV5-1; D: -; CDR3: CASSLDRNTGELFF; DNA: TGCGCCAGCAGCTTGGACAGGAACACCGGGGAGCTGTTTTTT
J: TRBJ1-6; size: few; V: TRBV2; D: -; CDR3: CASSLGLGYYNSPLHF; DNA: TGTGCCAGCAGCCTTGGGCTGGGTTACTATAATTCACCCCTCCACTTT
J: TRBJ1-1; size: -; V: TRBV29-1; D: TRBD1; CDR3: CSVDRGVNTEAFF; DNA: TGCAGCGTTGACAGGGGGGTGAACACTGAAGCTTTCTTT
J: TRBJ2-7; size: -; V: TRBV30; D: TRBD2; CDR3: CALIAGRYEQYF; DNA: TGTGCCTTGATAGCGGGGAGATACGAGCAGTACTTC
J: TRBJ1-1; size: -; V: TRBV9; D: -; CDR3: CASSVGETEAFF; DNA: TGTGCCAGCAGCGTAGGGGAGACTGAAGCTTTCTTT
J: TRBJ2-5; size: -; V: TRBV7-9; D: -; CDR3: CASSPGETQYF; DNA: TGTGCCAGCAGCCCAGGAGAGACCCAGTACTTC
J: TRBJ1-4; size: -; V: TRBV27; D: -; CDR3: CASTGMGREKLFF; DNA: TGTGCCAGCACCGGAATGGGGCGTGAAAAACTGTTTTTT
J: TRBJ1-4; size: -; V: TRBV2; D: TRBD1; CDR3: CARTHPDRGNEKLFF; DNA: TGTGCCAGGACTCACCCGGACAGGGGGAATGAAAAACTGTTTTTT
J: TRBJ2-7; size: -; V: TRBV29-1; D: -; CDR3: CSVTPRGAGDEQYF; DNA: TGCAGCGTTACTCCAAGGGGGGCGGGAGACGAGCAGTACTTC
J: TRBJ2-2; size: -; V: TRBV2; D: -; CDR3: CASRISQDGELFF; DNA: TGTGCCAGCCGTATTTCTCAGGACGGGGAGCTGTTTTTT
J: TRBJ2-2; size: -; V: TRBV11-2; D: -; CDR3: CASTIRETGELFF; DNA: TGTGCCAGCACCATACGAGAAACCGGGGAGCTGTTTTTT
J: TRBJ1-5; size: -; V: TRBV29-1; D: -; CDR3: CSVTGGRDQPQHF; DNA: TGCAGCGTCACGGGCGGGCGAGATCAGCCCCAGCATTTT
J: TRBJ1-1; size: -; V: TRBV6-5; D: -; CDR3: CASGRGLAEAFF; DNA: TGTGCCAGCGGAAGGGGATTGGCTGAAGCTTTCTTT
J: TRBJ1-3; size: -; V: TRBV5-1; D: -; CDR3: CASSPDSGVNTIYF; DNA: TGCGCCAGCAGCCCGGACAGTGGGGTGAACACCATATATTTT
J: TRBJ2-2; size: -; V: TRBV5-1; D: -; CDR3: CASSLRGSGELFF; DNA: TGCGCCAGCAGCTTAAGAGGGTCCGGGGAGCTGTTTTTT
J: TRBJ1-3; size: -; V: TRBV6-5; D: -; CDR3: CASSYGEAGNTIYF; DNA: TGTGCCAGCAGTTACGGGGAGGCTGGAAACACCATATATTTT
J: TRBJ2-3; size: -; V: TRBV15; D: TRBD2; CDR3: CATSHTSGSTDTQYF; DNA: TGTGCCACCAGCCACACTAGCGGCAGCACAGATACGCAGTATTTT
J: TRBJ2-3; size: -; V: TRBV9; D: -; CDR3: CASSVAGADTQYF; DNA: TGTGCCAGCAGCGTAGCGGGGGCAGATACGCAGTATTTT
J: TRBJ1-1; size: -; V: TRBV7-9; D: -; CDR3: CASSLGGVTEAFF; DNA: TGTGCCAGCAGCTTAGGAGGAGTCACTGAAGCTTTCTTT
J: TRBJ1-4; size: -; V: TRBV6-5; D: -; CDR3: CASSRNEKLFF; DNA: TGTGCCAGCAGTCGGAATGAAAAACTGTTTTTT
J: TRBJ1-3; size: -; V: TRBV2; D: -; CDR3: CASEAPGNTIYF; DNA: TGTGCCAGCGAGGCGCCGGGAAACACCATATATTTT